The clone carrying this T cell receptor (beta chain) was detected a few times. The data originate from a study of blood T cells in healthy people across ages. Alongside a J-beta primer mix, a sample-barcoded 5' primer served in a second PCR lasting roughly 6 to 11 cycles. MiXCR, applied by TCRdb to the 5' RACE reads, yields one record per CDR3 protein. Of around 800,000 distinct CDR3 sequences listed, around 25% were seen once; the top ten hold over 2.5%. CDR1 and CDR2 (germline): SEHNR, FQNEAQ (reference sequence). Trimming took off 2 bases at V and 5 bases at J, with 12 bases between the two ends. This CDR3 has 15 amino acids. These same data were also listed under a study on T cells of mothers and their children. That source adds: Thymic selection shapes TCR recombination output in related pairs, and it does so similarly in unrelated pairs.

The origin of this receptor is a boy aged 5-17 years in good health. This chain joins TRBV7-9 and TRBJ2-2; unclear D gene. Sequencing was carried out using blood. CDR3 sequence (DNA): TGTGCCAGCAGCTTAATCGGCTACCAGACCGGGGAGCTGTTTTTT. This codes for CASSLIGYQTGELFF. Variable domain in full (rest from reference TRBV7-9 and TRBJ2-2): DTGVSQNPRHKITKRGQNVTFRCDPISEHNRLYWYRQTLGQGPEFLTYFQNEAQLEKSRLLSDRFSAERPKGSFSTLEIQRTEQGDSAMYLCASSLIGYQTGELFFGEGSRLTVL.